This section outlines one TCR beta chain sequence together with its context. These data originate in a study of siplizumab effects on memory and regulatory T cells. There are 12 residues in the CDR3. Germline values: CDR1 GTSNPN, CDR2 SVGIG (reference sequence). V lost 3 bases to trimming and J lost 1 base, with 4 bases between them. The data were produced by immunoSEQ multiplex PCR, yet TCRdb's version contains in-frame clones alone and is incomplete. Here the sample spans about 98,000 clones, about 93% being singletons. The TCR comes from a human donor in good health. The V gene is TRBV30, the J gene TRBJ1-5; D not resolved. Material: CD4+ T cells sorted from blood. The CDR3 nucleotides read TGTGCCTGGAGCAGGAGCAATCAGCCCCAGCATTTT. Its protein is CAWSRSNQPQHF.